The 15 T cell receptor beta chains below all came from one sample that was sequenced in a study of blood T cell repertoires in COVID-19. Clones were read by immunoSEQ multiplex PCR, and TCRdb kept only the in-frame ones, dropping some. The repertoire holds roughly 250,000 clones, with more than 75% as singletons. The sample consisted of PBMCs or T cells enriched from blood (not recorded which). The receptors here all came from a woman in her 40s with acute COVID-19.

This clone was detected only once. This rearrangement joins TRBV25-1 to TRBJ1-5; no reliable D call. This CDR3 region has 15 residues. Germline V gives CDR1 MGHDK, CDR2 SYGVNS. Trimming took off 2 bases at V and 2 bases at J, with 10 bases between the two ends. The chain's CDR3 is CASSESETGNQPQHF. As DNA, the CDR3 is TGTGCCAGCAGTGAAAGCGAAACGGGCAATCAGCCCCAGCATTTT. The entire variable domain, with the rest obtained from reference TRBV25-1 and TRBJ1-5, is as follows: EADIYQTPRYLVIGTGKKITLECSQTMGHDKMYWYQQDPGMELHLIHYSYGVNSTEKGDLSSESTVSRIRTEHFPLTLESARPSHTSQYLCASSESETGNQPQHFGDGTRLSIL.

This clone was seen only a few times. V is TRBV5-1 and J is TRBJ2-3; the match to TRBD2 covers 12 bases. V shed 4 bases and J 4 bases; nucleotides not matched to a gene: 7. The CDR3 loop spans 16 amino acids. CDR1 and CDR2 (germline): SGHRS, YFSETQ. The DNA for the CDR3 is TGCGCCAGCAGCACCCTAGCGGGAGGGAGGTCAGATACGCAGTATTTT. As protein: CASSTLAGGRSDTQYF.

The rearrangement uses TRBV3-1 (or the pseudogene TRBV3-2) and TRBJ2-5; 7 bases are shared with TRBD2. The CDR3 totals 19 residues. From germline, CDR1 is LGHDT and CDR2 YNNKEL (reference sequence). After removal of 0 bases from V and 5 bases from J, the junction contained 18 bases not matched to a gene. CDR3: CASSQDVAGVSTGLETQYF. The CDR3 DNA reads as TGTGCCAGCAGCCAAGACGTGGCGGGAGTTAGTACAGGCTTGGAGACCCAGTACTTC.

This chain links TRBV12-3 or TRBV12-4 with TRBJ2-5, with D unresolved. CDR3 size: 13 residues. V shed 3 bases and J shed 3 bases, with 8 bases lying between them. DNA for the CDR3: TGTGCCAGCAGTTTCCACAGAAAAGAGACCCAGTACTTC. Translating gives CASSFHRKETQYF.

CDR3 nucleotides: TGTGCCAGTAGTATAGCAAAACGGACAGGGCATTGGGAGCCCCAGCATTTT. It codes for CASSIAKRTGHWEPQHF. The rearrangement uses TRBV19 and TRBJ1-5; TRBD1 matches 8 bases. The CDR3 loop spans 17 amino acids. V lost 1 base, J lost 8 bases, and 13 bases stayed unmatched. The germline V gene encodes CDR1 LNHDA and CDR2 SQIVND (reference sequence).

The count of this clone is one. The rearrangement uses TRBV28 and TRBJ2-7; D is ambiguous. The V and J ends lost 5 bases and 2 bases respectively, with 10 bases between them. This CDR3 region has 13 residues. The germline V gene has CDR1 MDHEN and CDR2 SYDVKM. The CDR3 nucleotides are TGTGCCAGCAGTCTCCCCTCTACCTACGAGCAGTACTTC. Translating gives CASSLPSTYEQYF.

V gene TRBV9 combines with J gene TRBJ2-7, with 7 nucleotides matching TRBD2. The CDR3 has 15 residues. Germline V gene data show CDR1 as SGDLS and CDR2 as YYNGEE. With 1 base clipped from V and 4 bases from J, the junction kept 8 bases outside the gene matches. CDR3 in amino acids: CASSVNPSGDYEQYF. For the CDR3, the DNA is TGTGCCAGCAGCGTAAACCCTAGCGGTGATTACGAGCAGTACTTC.

On this clone itself: This sample includes further DNA sequences coding for the same CDR3. This rearrangement joins TRBV3-1 (or the pseudogene TRBV3-2) to TRBJ2-2, with D perhaps matching TRBD1 (5 bases). This CDR3 contains 14 residues. Germline assignment: CDR1 LGHDT and CDR2 YNNKEL (reference sequence). Trimming cost V 0 bases and J 6 bases, with 8 bases left between them. CDR3 nucleotides: TGTGCCAGCAGCCAAGAATCCAGGGCCGGGGAGCTGTTTTTT. Its protein product is CASSQESRAGELFF.

The V call is TRBV7-8, the J call TRBJ2-1, with D possibly matching TRBD1 (7 bases). V gave up 4 bases and J gave up 8 bases, with 18 bases separating them. Per the germline V gene, CDR1 is SGHVS and CDR2 is FQNEAQ. The CDR3 length is 15 residues. The CDR3 DNA follows: TGTGCCAGCAGCTCCGCCCGTGCCAGGGGGGATGAGCAGTTCTTC. This gives the protein CASSSARARGDEQFF.

This chain uses TRBV2 with TRBJ2-7; 10 bases are a match to TRBD1. The CDR3 has 13 residues. Germline V lookup: CDR1 SNHLY, CDR2 FYNNEI. Trimming at V came to 11 bases and at J to 6 bases, leaving 10 bases not matched to a gene. The CDR3 reads CACIRDRGFEQYF. CDR3 nucleotide sequence: TGTGCCTGCATCCGGGACAGGGGATTCGAGCAGTACTTC.

J is TRBJ1-4 and V is TRBV3-1 (or the pseudogene TRBV3-2); D possibly corresponds to TRBD1 (5 bases). Trimming shortened V by 0 bases and J by 5 bases, and 10 bases separated the two germline ends. This CDR3 has 15 residues. Germline assignment: CDR1 LGHDT and CDR2 YNNKEL (reference sequence). CDR3 DNA sequence: TGTGCCAGCAGCCAAGATTGGGCAGGGAATGAAAAACTGTTTTTT. The encoded protein is CASSQDWAGNEKLFF.

The chain recombines TRBV25-1 with TRBJ2-5; D is perhaps TRBD1 (5 bases). From germline, CDR1 is MGHDK and CDR2 SYGVNS. The CDR3 is 13 residues long. The V and J ends lost 6 bases and 3 bases respectively, with 11 bases between them. In DNA, the CDR3 is TGTGCCAGCAGGGACAAGGGGAAAGAGACCCAGTACTTC. This gives the protein CASRDKGKETQYF.

Here the CDR3 reads CASSNSGSGWSEQYF. As DNA, the CDR3 is TGTGCCAGCAGCAATAGCGGGAGTGGTTGGAGCGAGCAGTACTTC. This rearrangement joins TRBV2 to TRBJ2-7, with 9 positions matching TRBD2. Germline CDR1 and CDR2: SNHLY and FYNNEI. The CDR3 contains 15 residues. The ends lost 6 bases at V and 6 bases at J; junction bases unmatched: 12.

The chain recombines TRBV6-4 with TRBJ2-1; 8 bases are shared with TRBD2. Germline V gene sequence: CDR1 MRHNA, CDR2 SNTAGT. The ends lost 5 bases at V and 1 base at J; junction bases unmatched: 7. The CDR3 extends over 16 amino acids. The CDR3 DNA reads TGTGCCAGCAGTCCCTCCGGCGGGGGGTCCTACAATGAGCAGTTCTTC. This gives the protein CASSPSGGGSYNEQFF.

This clone was found once. V and J are TRBV6-5 and TRBJ2-7; TRBD2 might be the D (6 bases). This CDR3 is 14 amino acids long. Germline V lookup: CDR1 MNHEY, CDR2 SVGAGI. Trimming cost V 6 bases and J 8 bases, with 20 bases left between them. The DNA for the CDR3 is TGTGCCAGCAGCCCCGGGACTCCCTCTGGAAAGCAGTACTTC. Translating gives CASSPGTPSGKQYF.